The clone carrying this TCR beta chain was detected once. J was trimmed by 6 bases and V by 4 bases; bases with no gene match: 7. The CDR3 covers 16 residues. CDR1 and CDR2 (germline): SGHRS, YFSETQ. These data are taken from a study of OX40 agonist ivuxolimab in advanced cancers. Study overall: Averaging 60 years in age, with a range of roughly 20 to 90, the cohort was 65% to 85% male.

Produced via immunoSEQ multiplex PCR; TCRdb's table is partial and in-frame only. The sample carries tens of thousands of clones, 90% recorded once. The material was CD4+ or CD8+ T cells sorted from blood, obtained in a trial of the OX40 agonist ivuxolimab. The chain joins TRBV5-1 to TRBJ2-1; TRBD2 aligns across 13 bases. This receptor was taken from an adult with an advanced solid tumor such as melanoma, head and neck, liver or kidney cancer. In DNA form, the CDR3 reads TGCGCCAGCAGCCCTCCGACTAGCGGGGGGCCCAATGAGCAGTTCTTC. It translates to CASSPPTSGGPNEQFF.